This T cell receptor beta chain originates from a study of blood T cell repertoires in COVID-19. Across the study: Nucleic acid was either cDNA or gDNA, and it came from T cells, B-cell-depleted T cells, or PBMCs.

CDR3 length: 15 amino acids. V shed 3 bases, J shed 0 bases, and the junction held 5 bases outside the gene matches. CDR1 is SGHTA, CDR2 FQGNSA, per germline. Source study methods: Reference gene primer amplification gave nucleated cell count estimates. Sequenced by immunoSEQ multiplex PCR; TCRdb stores in-frame clones only, minus some. V and J calls and clone size are those listed in that table; D and trimming were worked out from the DNA. The profile shows 130,000 to 150,000 clones, approximately 79% of them singletons. Sequenced sample: peripheral blood. The receptor was isolated from a man aged 50-60 years with active or convalescent COVID-19. The chain carries TRBV7-2 and TRBJ2-7; 7 nucleotides line up with TRBD1. CDR3 bases: TGTGCCAGCAGCTTTATGACAGGGACCTCCTACGAGCAGTACTTC. Translating it yields CASSFMTGTSYEQYF.